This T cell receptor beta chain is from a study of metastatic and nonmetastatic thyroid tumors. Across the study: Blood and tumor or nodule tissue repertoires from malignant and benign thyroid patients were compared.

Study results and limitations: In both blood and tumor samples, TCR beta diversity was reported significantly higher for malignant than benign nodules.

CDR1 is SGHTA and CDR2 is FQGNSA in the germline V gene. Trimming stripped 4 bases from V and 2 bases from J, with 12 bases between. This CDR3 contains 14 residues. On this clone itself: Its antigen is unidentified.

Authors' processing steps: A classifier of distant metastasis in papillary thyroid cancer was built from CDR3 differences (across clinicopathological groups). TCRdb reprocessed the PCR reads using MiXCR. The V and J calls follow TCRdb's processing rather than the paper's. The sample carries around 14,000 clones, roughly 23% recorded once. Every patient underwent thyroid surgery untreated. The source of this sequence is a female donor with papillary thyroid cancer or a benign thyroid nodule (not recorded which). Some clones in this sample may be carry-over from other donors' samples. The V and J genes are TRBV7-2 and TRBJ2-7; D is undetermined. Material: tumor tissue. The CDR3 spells CASSYGRLAYEQYF. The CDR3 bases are TGTGCCAGCAGCTACGGACGGCTAGCCTACGAGCAGTACTTC. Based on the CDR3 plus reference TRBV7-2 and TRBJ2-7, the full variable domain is GAGVSQSPSNKVTEKGKDVELRCDPISGHTALYWYRQSLGQGLEFLIYFQGNSAPDKSGLPSDRFSAERTGGSVSTLTIQRTQQEDSAVYLCASSYGRLAYEQYFGPGTRLTVT.